What follows are 28 T cell receptor beta chains derived from one specimen sequenced in a study of shared clonotypes between healthy human individuals. Measured with immunoSEQ multiplex PCR; TCRdb has only the in-frame clones, and not every one. The sample gives about 1 million clones, approximately 80% of which show up once; approximately 0.5% is in the top ten. Sequenced input: memory CD4+ T cells from PBMCs. Noted subset: CD45RA-negative fraction. The receptors were sampled from a man between 18 and 29 years old in good health. Some clones in this sample may be carry-over from other donors' samples.

The J gene is TRBJ1-4, the V gene TRBV5-6; D is possibly TRBD1 (5 bases). This CDR3 contains 16 residues. Germline V gives CDR1 SGHDT, CDR2 YYEEEE. V was pared by 0 bases and J by 3 bases, with 12 bases between. In DNA form, the CDR3 reads TGTGCCAGCAGCTTGGATTCGGGACGGGCTAATGAAAAACTGTTTTTT. Amino acid sequence: CASSLDSGRANEKLFF.

This clone was picked up many times. The rearrangement links TRBV7-9 to TRBJ2-1; 9 positions match TRBD1. Unmatched junction bases numbered 4, after V lost 0 bases and J lost 4 bases. Germline V gene sequence: CDR1 SEHNR, CDR2 FQNEAQ (reference sequence). The CDR3 is 16 residues long. The CDR3 DNA sequence: TGTGCCAGCAGCTTAGCGGGACAGGGAGTATACAATGAGCAGTTCTTC. Protein: CASSLAGQGVYNEQFF.

The J gene is TRBJ2-7, the V gene TRBV5-1, with 7 bases fitting TRBD2. The CDR3 has 16 amino acids. The J segment lost 2 bases and the V segment lost 0 bases, leaving 8 bases of the junction unmatched. Germline lookup yields CDR1 SGHRS and CDR2 YFSETQ. The CDR3 region has the DNA TGCGCCAGCAGCTTGGGCTCGGCTAGCGGAGCCTACGAGCAGTACTTC. Protein product: CASSLGSASGAYEQYF.

The genes are TRBV4-1 and TRBJ2-5, with D possibly matching TRBD1 (6 bases). V lost 1 base and J lost 5, with 14 bases in between. This CDR3 has 15 amino acids. CDR1 and CDR2 (germline): MGHRA, YSYEKL. CDR3 sequence (DNA): TGCGCCAGCAGCCAAGTCGACAGGCCTCAGGAGACCCAGTACTTC. Translation: CASSQVDRPQETQYF.

The chain combines TRBV27 with TRBJ1-3; D possibly corresponds to TRBD1 (6 bases). The CDR3 consists of 15 residues. Trimming left V 7 bases short and J 0 bases short, with 13 bases between. The germline V gene has CDR1 MNHEY and CDR2 SMNVEV (reference sequence). As DNA, the CDR3 is TGTGCCAGCAAAAGGGCGGGACACTCTGGAAACACCATATATTTT. Protein: CASKRAGHSGNTIYF.

This clone appeared a single time. V is TRBV5-1 and J is TRBJ2-5, with D possibly being TRBD2 (5 bases). The V gene's germline CDR1 is SGHRS and CDR2 YFSETQ. CDR3 length: 15 amino acids. The V and J ends lost 3 bases and 5 bases respectively, with 17 bases between them. The CDR3 nucleotides are TGCGCCAGCAGCTCGTCACTAGACATTTTGGAGACCCAGTACTTC. It specifies CASSSSLDILETQYF. The entire variable domain, with the rest obtained from reference TRBV5-1 and TRBJ2-5, is as follows: KAGVTQTPRYLIKTRGQQVTLSCSPISGHRSVSWYQQTPGQGLQFLFEYFSETQRNKGNFPGRFSGRQFSNSRSEMNVSTLELGDSALYLCASSSSLDILETQYFGPGTRLLVL.

Comment on this clone: The sample contains more than one DNA sequence encoding this CDR3. The chain is built from TRBV28 and TRBJ2-1, with D possibly matching TRBD1 (6 bases). The germline gives CDR1 MDHEN, CDR2 SYDVKM. The CDR3 consists of 15 residues. Trimming shortened V by 2 bases and J by 1 base, and 9 bases separated the two germline ends. The CDR3 here is CASSLAGASYNEQFF. CDR3 nucleotide sequence: TGTGCCAGCAGTTTAGCAGGGGCTTCCTACAATGAGCAGTTCTTC. Full variable domain (rest looked up from reference TRBV28 and TRBJ2-1): DVKVTQSSRYLVKRTGEKVFLECVQDMDHENMFWYRQDPGLGLRLIYFSYDVKMKEKGDIPEGYSVSREKKERFSLILESASTNQTSMYLCASSLAGASYNEQFFGPGTRLTVL.

This clone was counted at least ten times. The V call is TRBV2, the J call TRBJ2-7; D perhaps matches TRBD2 (5 bases). Germline values: CDR1 SNHLY, CDR2 FYNNEI. The CDR3 loop spans 14 amino acids. The V end was cut by 8 bases, the J end by 2 bases, with 16 bases between. The CDR3 loop reads CASSTVGATYEQYF. CDR3 DNA sequence: TGTGCCAGCTCGACGGTGGGAGCCACCTACGAGCAGTACTTC. The whole variable domain, filled in from reference TRBV2 and TRBJ2-7, reads EPEVTQTPSHQVTQMGQEVILRCVPISNHLYFYWYRQILGQKVEFLVSFYNNEISEKSEIFDDQFSVERPDGSNFTLKIRSTKLEDSAMYFCASSTVGATYEQYFGPGTRLTVT.

The chain employs TRBV7-3 and TRBJ1-2; 7 nucleotides line up with TRBD1. The CDR3 is 14 residues long. The J segment lost 4 bases and the V segment lost 2 bases, leaving 4 bases of the junction unmatched. In germline, CDR1 is SGHTA, CDR2 FQGTGA. CDR3 in DNA: TGTGCCAGCAGCTTAGGAGGGACAGTCTATGGCTACACCTTC. This translates into CASSLGGTVYGYTF. Drawing the rest from reference TRBV7-3 and TRBJ1-2, the complete variable domain is GAGVSQTPSNKVTEKGKYVELRCDPISGHTALYWYRQSLGQGPEFLIYFQGTGAADDSGLPNDRFFAVRPEGSVSTLKIQRTERGDSAVYLCASSLGGTVYGYTFGSGTRLTVV.

The chain is built from TRBV4-2 and TRBJ2-7, with D possibly being TRBD1 (6 bases). The CDR3 consists of 16 residues. Germline V gene data show CDR1 as LGHNA and CDR2 as YNFKEQ. V was trimmed by 4 bases and J by 0 bases, leaving 16 bases between them. CDR3: CASSPHKQGDSYEQYF. The CDR3 DNA sequence: TGTGCCAGCAGCCCTCACAAACAGGGAGACTCCTACGAGCAGTACTTC.

The rearrangement uses TRBV5-4 and TRBJ1-2; TRBD1 aligns across 8 bases. V dropped 3 bases and J dropped 4; count of bases not matched to a gene: 8. The CDR3 contains 15 residues. Germline CDR1 is SGHNT and CDR2 is YYREEE (reference sequence). CDR3 in DNA: TGTGCCAGCAGCTCACCCCAGGGGGCCAGCTATGGCTACACCTTC. The encoded protein is CASSSPQGASYGYTF.

The CDR3 here is CSAKGDRANTGELFF. The CDR3 DNA sequence: TGCAGCGCCAAAGGGGACAGGGCGAACACCGGGGAGCTGTTTTTT. The rearrangement links TRBV29-1 to TRBJ2-2, with 9 bases matching TRBD1. This CDR3 is built from 15 residues. The V gene end was trimmed by 7 bases and the J gene end by 0 bases; junction bases not matched to a gene: 6. Germline V gives CDR1 SQVTM, CDR2 ANQGSEA.

For the CDR3, the DNA is TGTGCCAGCAGGACCGGGACTAGCGGCGCCAAGACCCAGTACTTC. Its translation is CASRTGTSGAKTQYF. J is TRBJ2-5 and V is TRBV6-6, with 11 bases matching TRBD2. This CDR3 spans 15 amino acids. The germline gives CDR1 MNHNY, CDR2 SVGAGI (reference sequence). J was trimmed by 6 bases and V by 6 bases; bases with no gene match: 9.

The chain recombines TRBV11-2 with TRBJ2-1; D remains unclear. Germline lookup yields CDR1 SGHAT and CDR2 FQNNGV. This CDR3 comprises 12 residues. V lost 1 base and J 9 bases, leaving 7 bases between the germline ends. CDR3 bases: TGTGCCAGCAGCTTAGGGATTGGTGAGCAGTTCTTC. Amino acid sequence: CASSLGIGEQFF.

The CDR3 coding sequence is TGTGCCTGGAGTGGGGGAGGGGCAGGTCAGCCCCAGCATTTT. Protein sequence: CAWSGGGAGQPQHF. The chain combines TRBV30 with TRBJ1-5; a weak D match, TRBD1 (5 bases). With 1 base removed from V and 6 bases from J, the gap between germline ends came to 13 bases. Germline V CDR1 and CDR2: GTSNPN, SVGIG (reference sequence). This CDR3 comprises 14 residues.

This chain links TRBV4-3 with TRBJ1-5, with TRBD1 as a possible D gene (6 bases). Germline lookup yields CDR1 LGHNA and CDR2 YSLEER. This CDR3 region has 16 residues. Trimming pared 3 bases from V and 0 bases from J, leaving 12 bases between. CDR3 bases: TGCGCCAGCAGCCACGGACAGAGTAGTAGCAATCAGCCCCAGCATTTT. Amino acid sequence: CASSHGQSSSNQPQHF.

The rearrangement links TRBV7-9 to TRBJ1-1, with no clear D. Germline assignment: CDR1 SEHNR and CDR2 FQNEAQ (reference sequence). This CDR3 is 13 amino acids long. Deletions cut 1 base from V and 11 bases from J, with 14 bases between. The CDR3: CASSLGSLKEAFF. CDR3 DNA sequence: TGTGCCAGCAGCTTAGGGTCCCTAAAGGAGGCTTTCTTT.

This clone was seen once. The chain carries TRBV28 and TRBJ1-5; possibly TRBD1 for D (6 bases). V lost 6 bases and J 1 base, leaving 28 bases between the germline ends. Germline V lookup: CDR1 MDHEN, CDR2 SYDVKM. CDR3 size: 20 residues. DNA for the CDR3: TGTGCCAGCAGCCAAACCTTCACGGGACATGTCTCAGGCAGCAATCAGCCCCAGCATTTT. Translation: CASSQTFTGHVSGSNQPQHF.

Comments on this clone: The sample carries other DNA sequences with the same CDR3. CDR3 amino acids: CASSLKGGGDTQYF. Here the CDR3 DNA reads TGCGCCAGCAGCTTGAAGGGAGGAGGGGATACGCAGTATTTT. The chain employs TRBV5-1 and TRBJ2-3; D might be TRBD2 (6 bases). Germline loops: CDR1 SGHRS, CDR2 YFSETQ. The CDR3 runs to 14 residues. Trimming took off 1 base at V and 6 bases at J, with 12 bases between the two ends.

Only a few counts were recorded for this clone. The chain uses TRBV7-6 and TRBJ1-4, with 7 nucleotides matching TRBD1. CDR1 and CDR2 (germline): SGHVS, FNYEAQ. V lost 5 bases and J lost 5; bases outside the gene matches: 5. The CDR3 loop spans 14 amino acids. CDR3 loop: CASSRGTANEKLFF. The CDR3 nucleotides read TGTGCCAGCAGCCGCGGGACAGCGAATGAAAAACTGTTTTTT.

The chain uses TRBV6-1 and TRBJ2-1; D is possibly TRBD2 (6 bases). CDR1 MNHNS and CDR2 SASEGT come from the germline V gene. The CDR3 totals 14 residues. V lost 3 bases and J 4 bases, leaving 10 bases between the germline ends. The CDR3 coding sequence is TGTGCCAGCAGTGAGTGGAGGGGTTACAATGAGCAGTTCTTC. It specifies CASSEWRGYNEQFF.

The chain uses TRBV5-6 and TRBJ1-6, with no clear D. Per germline, CDR1 SGHDT and CDR2 YYEEEE. V was pared by 5 bases and J by 1 base, with 13 bases between. This CDR3 spans 16 amino acids. The DNA for the CDR3 is TGTGCCAGCAGGCCCGAGGGAGGATCCTATAATTCACCCCTCCACTTT. This sequence encodes CASRPEGGSYNSPLHF. Full variable domain (rest looked up from reference TRBV5-6 and TRBJ1-6): DAGVTQSPTHLIKTRGQQVTLRCSPKSGHDTVSWYQQALGQGPQFIFQYYEEEERQRGNFPDRFSGHQFPNYSSELNVNALLLGDSALYLCASRPEGGSYNSPLHFGNGTRLTVT.

This chain links TRBV6-1 with TRBJ1-1; 8 bases line up with TRBD1. With 8 bases clipped from V and 6 bases from J, the junction kept 14 bases outside the gene matches. The germline V gene has CDR1 MNHNS and CDR2 SASEGT. This CDR3 has 15 amino acids. CDR3 in DNA: TGTGCCAGCGATCGCCCTGCAGGGGGCAAAGCTGAAGCTTTCTTT. Translating it yields CASDRPAGGKAEAFF.

This clone was counted a few times. V is TRBV5-6 and J is TRBJ2-4; tentatively, D is TRBD1 (6 bases). Trimming stripped 3 bases from V and 4 bases from J, with 14 bases between. The CDR3 contains 15 residues. Germline V lookup: CDR1 SGHDT, CDR2 YYEEEE. The CDR3 here is CASSSASGAKNIQYF. CDR3 coding DNA: TGTGCCAGCAGCTCGGCGTCAGGGGCTAAAAACATTCAGTACTTC.

With regard to this clone: The sample contains more than one DNA sequence encoding this CDR3. The chain employs TRBV7-6 and TRBJ1-1; D might be TRBD1 (5 bases). This CDR3 comprises 13 residues. V was shortened by 2 bases and J by 2 bases, with 6 bases between the two germline ends. Germline assignment: CDR1 SGHVS and CDR2 FNYEAQ. The chain's CDR3 is CASSLQGNTEAFF. CDR3 in DNA: TGTGCCAGCAGCTTACAGGGAAACACTGAAGCTTTCTTT.

This sequence joins TRBV15 and TRBJ2-7; D is ambiguous. V was pared by 0 bases and J by 7 bases, with 7 bases between. CDR1 and CDR2 (germline): LNHNV, YYDKDF (reference sequence). The CDR3 totals 12 residues. In nucleotides, the CDR3 is TGTGCCACCAGCAGAGATTCCGGGGAGCAGTACTTC. Protein sequence: CATSRDSGEQYF.

CDR3 coding DNA: TGTGCCAGCAGTGAGCTTAGCGGGAGCGCCCAAGCCGGGGAGCTGTTTTTT. As protein: CASSELSGSAQAGELFF. The chain is built from TRBV6-1 and TRBJ2-2; 9 bases map to TRBD2. This CDR3 has 17 amino acids. Unmatched junction bases numbered 11, after V lost 3 bases and J lost 6 bases. Germline CDR1 and CDR2: MNHNS and SASEGT.

The chain couples TRBV6-1 to TRBJ2-5; 8 nucleotides align to TRBD1. Germline trimming cut 7 bases from V and 5 bases from J; bases unmatched to any gene: 9. The germline CDR1 and CDR2 sequences are MNHNS and SASEGT. This CDR3 spans 14 amino acids. In DNA form, the CDR3 reads TGTGCCAGCATGCTCAGGGGGCGGAGGGAGACCCAGTACTTC. It yields the protein CASMLRGRRETQYF.